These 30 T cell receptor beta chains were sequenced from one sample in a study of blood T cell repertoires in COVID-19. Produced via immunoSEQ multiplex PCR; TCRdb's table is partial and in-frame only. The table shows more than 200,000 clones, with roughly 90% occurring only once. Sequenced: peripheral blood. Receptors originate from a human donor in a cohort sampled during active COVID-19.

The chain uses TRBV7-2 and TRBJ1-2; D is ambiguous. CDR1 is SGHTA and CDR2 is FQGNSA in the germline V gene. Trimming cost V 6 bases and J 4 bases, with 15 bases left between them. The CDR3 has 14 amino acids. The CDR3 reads CASRPAGGGYGYTF. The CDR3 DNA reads TGTGCCAGCAGGCCGGCGGGAGGAGGCTATGGCTACACCTTC.

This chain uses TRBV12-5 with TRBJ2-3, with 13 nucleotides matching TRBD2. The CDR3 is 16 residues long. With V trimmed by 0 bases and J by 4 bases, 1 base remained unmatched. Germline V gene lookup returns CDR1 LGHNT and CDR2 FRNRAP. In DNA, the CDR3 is TGTGCTAGTGGTTTGGTACTAGCGGGGGGGGCAGATACGCAGTATTTT. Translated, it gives CASGLVLAGGADTQYF.

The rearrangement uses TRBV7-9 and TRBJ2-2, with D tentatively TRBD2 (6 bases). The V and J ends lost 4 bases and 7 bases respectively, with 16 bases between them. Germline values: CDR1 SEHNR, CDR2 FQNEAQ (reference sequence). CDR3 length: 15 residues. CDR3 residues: CASSSPFLAIGELFF. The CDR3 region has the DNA TGTGCCAGCAGCTCTCCGTTTCTAGCGATCGGGGAGCTGTTTTTT.

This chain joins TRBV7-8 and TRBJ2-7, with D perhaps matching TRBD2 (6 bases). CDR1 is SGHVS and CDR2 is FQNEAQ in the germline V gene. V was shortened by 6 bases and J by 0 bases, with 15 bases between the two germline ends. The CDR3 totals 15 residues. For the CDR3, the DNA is TGTGCCAGCAGTTACTCGACTAGGAGCTCCTACGAGCAGTACTTC. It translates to CASSYSTRSSYEQYF.

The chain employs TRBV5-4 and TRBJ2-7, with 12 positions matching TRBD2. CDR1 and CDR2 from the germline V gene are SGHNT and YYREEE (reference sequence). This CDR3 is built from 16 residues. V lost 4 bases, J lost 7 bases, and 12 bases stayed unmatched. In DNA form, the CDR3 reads TGTGCCAGCAGCGACCTAGCGGGAGGGCCCTCCGGGGAGCAGTACTTC. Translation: CASSDLAGGPSGEQYF.

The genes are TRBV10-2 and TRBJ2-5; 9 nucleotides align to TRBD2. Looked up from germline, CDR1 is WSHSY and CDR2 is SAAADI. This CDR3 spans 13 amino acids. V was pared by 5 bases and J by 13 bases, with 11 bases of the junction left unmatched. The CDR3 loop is CASSTPLAGQSYF. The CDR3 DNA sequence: TGCGCCAGCAGTACACCCCTAGCGGGACAATCGTACTTC.

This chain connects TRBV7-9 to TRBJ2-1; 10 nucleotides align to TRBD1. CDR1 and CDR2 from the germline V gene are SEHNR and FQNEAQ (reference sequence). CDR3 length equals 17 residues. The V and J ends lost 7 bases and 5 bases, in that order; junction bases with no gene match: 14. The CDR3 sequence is CASTGDRGHRRDNEQFF. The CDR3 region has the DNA TGTGCCAGCACGGGGGACAGGGGCCATCGGCGGGACAATGAGCAGTTCTTC.

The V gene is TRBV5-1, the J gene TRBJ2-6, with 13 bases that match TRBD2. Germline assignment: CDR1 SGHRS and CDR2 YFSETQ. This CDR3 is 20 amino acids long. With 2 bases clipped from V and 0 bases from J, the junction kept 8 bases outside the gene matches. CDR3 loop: CASSFPGLAGPSSGANVLTF. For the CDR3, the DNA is TGCGCCAGCAGCTTCCCGGGACTAGCGGGGCCAAGCTCTGGGGCCAACGTCCTGACTTTC.

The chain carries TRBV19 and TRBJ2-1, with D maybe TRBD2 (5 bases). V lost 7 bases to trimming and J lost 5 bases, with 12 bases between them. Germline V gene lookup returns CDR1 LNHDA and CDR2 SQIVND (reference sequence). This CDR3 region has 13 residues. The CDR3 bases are TGTGCCAGTACCATCGGGGTGGACAATGAGCAGTTCTTC. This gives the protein CASTIGVDNEQFF.

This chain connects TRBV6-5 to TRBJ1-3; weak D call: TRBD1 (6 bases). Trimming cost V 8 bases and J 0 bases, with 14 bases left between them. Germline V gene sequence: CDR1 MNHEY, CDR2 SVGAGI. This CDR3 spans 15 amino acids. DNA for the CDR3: TGTGCCAGCCTCAAGGGGGGGAGCTCTGGAAACACCATATATTTT. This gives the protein CASLKGGSSGNTIYF.

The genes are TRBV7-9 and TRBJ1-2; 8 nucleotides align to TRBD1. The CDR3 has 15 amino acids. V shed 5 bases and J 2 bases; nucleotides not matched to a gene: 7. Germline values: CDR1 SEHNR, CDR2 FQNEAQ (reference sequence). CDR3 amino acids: CASSPRTGTNYGYTF. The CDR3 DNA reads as TGTGCCAGCAGCCCGCGGACAGGGACCAACTATGGCTACACCTTC.

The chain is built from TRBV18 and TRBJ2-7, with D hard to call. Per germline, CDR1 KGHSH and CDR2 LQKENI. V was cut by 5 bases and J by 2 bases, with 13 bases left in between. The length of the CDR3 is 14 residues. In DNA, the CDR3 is TGTGCCAGCTCAGGAGACTTGGCAACCTACGAGCAGTACTTC. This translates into CASSGDLATYEQYF.

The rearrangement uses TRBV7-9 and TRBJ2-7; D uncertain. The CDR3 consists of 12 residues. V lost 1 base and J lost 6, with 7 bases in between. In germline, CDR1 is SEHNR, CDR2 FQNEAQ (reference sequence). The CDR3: CASSLVLIEQYF. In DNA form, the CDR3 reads TGTGCCAGCAGCTTAGTACTTATCGAGCAGTACTTC.

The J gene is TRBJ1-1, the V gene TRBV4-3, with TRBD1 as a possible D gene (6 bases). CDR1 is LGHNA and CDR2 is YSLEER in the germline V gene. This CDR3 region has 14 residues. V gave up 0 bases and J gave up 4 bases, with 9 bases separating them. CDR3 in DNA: TGCGCCAGCAGCCAAGACGACAGGAGCACTGAAGCTTTCTTT. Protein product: CASSQDDRSTEAFF.

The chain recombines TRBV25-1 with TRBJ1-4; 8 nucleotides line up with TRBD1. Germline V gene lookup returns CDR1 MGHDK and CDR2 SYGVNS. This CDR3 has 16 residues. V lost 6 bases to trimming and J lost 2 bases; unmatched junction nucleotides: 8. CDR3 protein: CASSPVAGGTNEKLFF. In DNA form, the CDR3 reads TGTGCCAGCAGCCCGGTGGCAGGGGGCACTAATGAAAAACTGTTTTTT.

DNA for the CDR3: TGTGCCAGCAGTTACGACGGGACAGGGCCTAAAGATGAGCAGTTCTTC. This gives the protein CASSYDGTGPKDEQFF. This rearrangement joins TRBV6-2 or TRBV6-3 to TRBJ2-1; 9 bases agree with TRBD1. J was trimmed by 8 bases and V by 2 bases; bases with no gene match: 10. The CDR3 is 16 residues long. Germline CDR1 is MNHEY and CDR2 is SVGEGT.

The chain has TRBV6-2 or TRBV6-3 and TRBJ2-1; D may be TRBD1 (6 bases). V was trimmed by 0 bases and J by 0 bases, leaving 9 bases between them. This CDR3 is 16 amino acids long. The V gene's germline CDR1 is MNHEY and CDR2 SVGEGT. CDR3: CASSYSQTGSYNEQFF. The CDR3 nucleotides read TGTGCCAGCAGTTACTCCCAGACAGGCTCCTACAATGAGCAGTTCTTC.

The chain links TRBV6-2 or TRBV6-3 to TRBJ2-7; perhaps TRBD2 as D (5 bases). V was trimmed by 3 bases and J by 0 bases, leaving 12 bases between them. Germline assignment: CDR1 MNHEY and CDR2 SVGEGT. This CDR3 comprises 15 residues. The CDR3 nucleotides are TGTGCCAGCAGTTATGGGCTAGCCCCCTCCTACGAGCAGTACTTC. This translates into CASSYGLAPSYEQYF.

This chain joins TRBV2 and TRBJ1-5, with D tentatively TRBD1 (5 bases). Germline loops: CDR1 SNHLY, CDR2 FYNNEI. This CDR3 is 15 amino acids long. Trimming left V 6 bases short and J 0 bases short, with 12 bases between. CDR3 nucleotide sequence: TGTGCCAGCAGGGCCCTCAGGGATAGCAATCAGCCCCAGCATTTT. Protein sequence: CASRALRDSNQPQHF.

CDR3 in DNA: TGTGCCAGCAGTTACTCAAGTCCCCACCAGAACTACGAGCAGTACTTC. Translated, it gives CASSYSSPHQNYEQYF. The V and J genes are TRBV6-2 or TRBV6-3 and TRBJ2-7; D is unclear. In germline, CDR1 is MNHEY, CDR2 SVGEGT. The CDR3 loop spans 16 amino acids. The V end lost 0 bases, the J end lost 3 bases, and 15 bases lay between the germline ends.

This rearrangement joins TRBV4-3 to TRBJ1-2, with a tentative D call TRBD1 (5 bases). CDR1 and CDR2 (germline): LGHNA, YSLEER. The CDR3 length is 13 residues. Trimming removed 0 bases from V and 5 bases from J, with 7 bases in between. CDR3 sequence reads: CASSQEGGYGYTF. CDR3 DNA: TGCGCCAGCAGCCAAGAGGGGGGGTATGGCTACACCTTC.

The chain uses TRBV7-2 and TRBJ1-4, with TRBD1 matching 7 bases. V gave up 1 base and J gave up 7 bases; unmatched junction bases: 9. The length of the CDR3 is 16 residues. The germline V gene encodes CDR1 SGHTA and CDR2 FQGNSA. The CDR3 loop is CASSLDSDRSAEKLFF. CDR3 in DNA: TGTGCCAGCAGCTTAGACTCGGACAGGTCGGCTGAAAAACTGTTTTTT. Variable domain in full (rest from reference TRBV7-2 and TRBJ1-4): GAGVSQSPSNKVTEKGKDVELRCDPISGHTALYWYRQSLGQGLEFLIYFQGNSAPDKSGLPSDRFSAERTGGSVSTLTIQRTQQEDSAVYLCASSLDSDRSAEKLFFGSGTQLSVL.

The DNA for the CDR3 is TGTGCCAGCAGCTTGGGAGGGGGCGCGAGCAATCAGCCCCAGCATTTT. This translates into CASSLGGGASNQPQHF. The rearrangement joins TRBV5-4 to TRBJ1-5, with 7 bases aligning to TRBD1. This CDR3 spans 16 amino acids. The trim removed 0 bases at V and 1 base at J, leaving 4 bases unmatched. CDR1 SGHNT and CDR2 YYREEE come from the germline V gene (reference sequence).

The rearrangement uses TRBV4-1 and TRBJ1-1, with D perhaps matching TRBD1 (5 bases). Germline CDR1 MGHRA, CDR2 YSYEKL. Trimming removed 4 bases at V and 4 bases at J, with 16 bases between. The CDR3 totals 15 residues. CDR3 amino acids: CASSRVGGPGTEAFF. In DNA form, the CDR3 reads TGCGCCAGCAGCCGAGTGGGGGGACCGGGCACTGAAGCTTTCTTT.

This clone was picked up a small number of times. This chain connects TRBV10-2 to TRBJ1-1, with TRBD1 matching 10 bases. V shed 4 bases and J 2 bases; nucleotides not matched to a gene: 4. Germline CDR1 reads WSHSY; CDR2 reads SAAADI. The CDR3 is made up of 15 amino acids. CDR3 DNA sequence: TGCGCCAGCAGTGCCGCGACAGGGGGCAACACTGAAGCTTTCTTT. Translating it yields CASSAATGGNTEAFF.

The CDR3 here is CASSSTGSPSYEQYF. The CDR3 DNA follows: TGTGCCAGTAGTTCCACAGGGTCCCCGTCCTACGAGCAGTACTTC. The rearrangement joins TRBV19 to TRBJ2-7, with a tentative D call TRBD1 (6 bases). V was cut by 5 bases and J by 1 base, with 15 bases left in between. This CDR3 has 15 residues. The germline V gene has CDR1 LNHDA and CDR2 SQIVND (reference sequence).

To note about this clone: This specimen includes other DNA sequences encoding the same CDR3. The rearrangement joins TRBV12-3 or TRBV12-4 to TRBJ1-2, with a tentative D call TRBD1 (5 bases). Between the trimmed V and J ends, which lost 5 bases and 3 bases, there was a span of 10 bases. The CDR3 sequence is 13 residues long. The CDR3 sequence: CASSLTGDYGYTF. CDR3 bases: TGTGCCAGCAGTCTAACAGGAGACTATGGCTACACCTTC.

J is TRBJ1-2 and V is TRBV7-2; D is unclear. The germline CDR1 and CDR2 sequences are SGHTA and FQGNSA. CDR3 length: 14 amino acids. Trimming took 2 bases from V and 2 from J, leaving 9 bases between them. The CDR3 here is CASSLMRQNYGYTF. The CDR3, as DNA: TGTGCCAGCAGCTTAATGCGGCAGAACTATGGCTACACCTTC.

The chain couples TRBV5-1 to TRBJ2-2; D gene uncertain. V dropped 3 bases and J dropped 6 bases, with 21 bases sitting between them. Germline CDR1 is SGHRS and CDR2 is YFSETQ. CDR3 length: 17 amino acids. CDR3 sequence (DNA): TGCGCCAGCAGCTCCCGCACTTCTGGGCACTTCGCCGGGGAGCTGTTTTTT. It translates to CASSSRTSGHFAGELFF. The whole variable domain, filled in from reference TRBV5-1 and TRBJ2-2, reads KAGVTQTPRYLIKTRGQQVTLSCSPISGHRSVSWYQQTPGQGLQFLFEYFSETQRNKGNFPGRFSGRQFSNSRSEMNVSTLELGDSALYLCASSSRTSGHFAGELFFGEGSRLTVL.

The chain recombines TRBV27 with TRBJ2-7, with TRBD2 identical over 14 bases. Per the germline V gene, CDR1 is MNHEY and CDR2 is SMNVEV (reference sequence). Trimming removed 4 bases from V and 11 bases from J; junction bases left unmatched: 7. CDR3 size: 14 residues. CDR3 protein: CASSSGLAGGLKYF. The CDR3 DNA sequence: TGTGCCAGCAGTTCCGGACTAGCGGGGGGACTAAAGTACTTC.